The sequence of this T cell receptor beta chain was determined in a study of a mutant IDH1 vaccine in newly diagnosed glioma. Sequencing used immunoSEQ multiplex PCR; TCRdb keeps in-frame clones, though not all of them. This sample yields just under 95,000 clones, of which 83% are seen a single time; 7.4% belongs to the top ten. The sample's time point: baseline, week 1 (first vaccination visit). Indicated treatment: pre-vaccination baseline after standard-of-care therapy. Material: PBMCs, obtained from a glioma patient treated with radiotherapy, temozolomide or both. The TCR originated in a woman aged 50 to 60 with glioma.

CDR3 in DNA: TGTGCCATCAGTGTTTATCAGGGAATAGAGGGCTACACCTTC. Translating gives CAISVYQGIEGYTF. The chain uses TRBV10-3 and TRBJ1-2; D perhaps matches TRBD1 (5 bases). The germline V and J ends were trimmed by 4 bases and 8 bases, with 17 bases remaining between them. The CDR3 consists of 14 residues. Looked up from germline, CDR1 is ENHRY and CDR2 is SYGVKD.